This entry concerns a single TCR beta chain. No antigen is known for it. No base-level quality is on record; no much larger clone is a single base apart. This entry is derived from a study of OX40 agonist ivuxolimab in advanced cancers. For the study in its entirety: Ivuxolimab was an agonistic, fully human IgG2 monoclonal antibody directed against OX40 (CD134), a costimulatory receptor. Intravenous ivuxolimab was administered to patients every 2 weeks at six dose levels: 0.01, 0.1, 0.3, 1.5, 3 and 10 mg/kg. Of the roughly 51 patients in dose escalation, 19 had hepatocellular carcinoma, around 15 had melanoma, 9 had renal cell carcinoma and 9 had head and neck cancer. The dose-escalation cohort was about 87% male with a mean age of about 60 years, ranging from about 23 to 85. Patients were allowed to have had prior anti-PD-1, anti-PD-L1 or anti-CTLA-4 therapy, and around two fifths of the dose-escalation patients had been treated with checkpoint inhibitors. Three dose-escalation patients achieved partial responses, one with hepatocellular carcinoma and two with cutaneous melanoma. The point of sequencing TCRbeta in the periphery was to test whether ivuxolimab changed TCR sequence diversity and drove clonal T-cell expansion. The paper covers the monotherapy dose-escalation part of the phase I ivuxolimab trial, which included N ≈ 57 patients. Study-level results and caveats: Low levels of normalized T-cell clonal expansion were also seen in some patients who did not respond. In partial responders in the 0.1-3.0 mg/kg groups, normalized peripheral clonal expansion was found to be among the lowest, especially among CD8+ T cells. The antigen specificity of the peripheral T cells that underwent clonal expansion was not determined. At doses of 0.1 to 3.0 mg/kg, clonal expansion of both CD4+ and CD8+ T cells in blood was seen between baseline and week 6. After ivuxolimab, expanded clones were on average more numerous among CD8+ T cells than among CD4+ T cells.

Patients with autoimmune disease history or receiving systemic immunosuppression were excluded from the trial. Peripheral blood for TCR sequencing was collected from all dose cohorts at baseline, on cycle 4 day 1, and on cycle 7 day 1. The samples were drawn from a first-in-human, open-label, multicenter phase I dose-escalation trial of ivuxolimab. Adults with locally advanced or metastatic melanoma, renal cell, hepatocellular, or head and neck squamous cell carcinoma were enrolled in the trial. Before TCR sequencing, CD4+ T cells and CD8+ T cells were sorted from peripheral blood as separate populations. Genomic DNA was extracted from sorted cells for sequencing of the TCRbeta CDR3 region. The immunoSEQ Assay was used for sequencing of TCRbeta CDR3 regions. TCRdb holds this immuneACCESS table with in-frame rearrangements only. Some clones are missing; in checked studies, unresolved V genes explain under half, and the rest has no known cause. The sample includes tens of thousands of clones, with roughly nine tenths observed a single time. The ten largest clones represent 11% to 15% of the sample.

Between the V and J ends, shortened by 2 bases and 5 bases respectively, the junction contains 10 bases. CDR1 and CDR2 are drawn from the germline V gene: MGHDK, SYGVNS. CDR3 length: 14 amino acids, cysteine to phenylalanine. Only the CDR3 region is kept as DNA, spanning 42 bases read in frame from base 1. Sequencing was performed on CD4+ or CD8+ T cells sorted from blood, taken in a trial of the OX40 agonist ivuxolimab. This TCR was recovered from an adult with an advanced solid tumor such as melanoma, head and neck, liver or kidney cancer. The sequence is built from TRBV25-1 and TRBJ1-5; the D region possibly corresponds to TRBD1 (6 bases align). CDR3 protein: CASSERQGHQPQHF. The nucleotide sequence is TGTGCCAGCAGTGAACGGCAGGGGCATCAGCCCCAGCATTTT. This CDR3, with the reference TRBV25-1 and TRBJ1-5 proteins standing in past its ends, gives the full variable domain EADIYQTPRYLVIGTGKKITLECSQTMGHDKMYWYQQDPGMELHLIHYSYGVNSTEKGDLSSESTVSRIRTEHFPLTLESARPSHTSQYLCASSERQGHQPQHFGDGTRLSIL.